The source of this T cell receptor (beta chain) is a study of blood T cell repertoires in COVID-19. The overall study: Italy, Spain and the United States were the sources of the convalescent and acute COVID-19 samples.

The method was immunoSEQ multiplex PCR; TCRdb's version includes in-frame clones alone and lacks a portion of them. This table holds 380,000 or so clones, around 89% found once. The germline CDR1 and CDR2 sequences are MDHEN and SYDVKM. The CDR3 runs 14 residues. Between the trimmed V and J ends, which lost 3 bases and 4 bases, there was a span of 10 bases. The chain joins TRBV28 to TRBJ1-5; D call uncertain. This sequence was found in a man in his forties with acute or convalescent COVID-19. The sequencing input was peripheral blood. CDR3 DNA: TGTGCCAGCAGTTTCAGGTTCAGAAATCAGCCCCAGCATTTT. Translating it yields CASSFRFRNQPQHF.